These T cell receptor beta chains were read from a single sample in a study of response to subunit inactivated influenza vaccine. MiXCR was run by TCRdb on the RT-PCR reads, yielding one entry per CDR3 protein. The data show roughly 700,000 distinct CDR3 sequences, with about 14% seen just once and less than 9% held by the top ten. This material consisted of PBMCs from blood, taken approximately 15 days before vaccination. The receptors stem from a man between 50 and 59 years old who received an inactivated influenza vaccine. Each CDR3 is given with its conserved first and last residue. D genes are given only for firm matches. Some rows mark clone size as missing; the rest say once, few, many or name a class of expanded clone.

clone size	V gene	J gene	D gene	CDR3 DNA	CDR3 protein
few	TRBV5-1	TRBJ1-2	NA	TGCGCCAGCAAGCCAGATGCAGGGGCCAACTATGGCTACACCTTC	CASKPDAGANYGYTF
few	TRBV28	TRBJ1-3	NA	TGTGCCAGCAGTTTTGCAACTGATCTCTCTGGAAACACCATATATTTT	CASSFATDLSGNTIYF
few	TRBV6-1	TRBJ1-1	NA	TGTGCCAGCAGACACGCGGGGGCGGCTGGTTATGGCACTGAAGCTTTCTTT	CASRHAGAAGYGTEAFF
once	TRBV20-1	TRBJ2-7	TRBD2	TGCAGTGCTAGAGATACTTCCCCTAGCGGGGTCTACGAGCAGTACTTC	CSARDTSPSGVYEQYF
few	TRBV20-1	TRBJ2-1	TRBD2	TGCAGTGCTAGCTATGGGACTAGCGAAACTGGGCAGTTCTTC	CSASYGTSETGQFF
many	TRBV7-6	TRBJ2-5	NA	TGTGCCAGCAGCTTATGGGCAGAAGAGACCCAGTACTTC	CASSLWAEETQYF
NA	TRBV9	TRBJ2-5	TRBD2	TGTGCCAGCAGCCTAGGGACACTAGCGGGCCAGACCCAGTACTTC	CASSLGTLAGQTQYF
few	TRBV3-1	TRBJ2-2	TRBD2	TGTGCCAGCAGCCGCACACCGGGACTAGCGGGGTCCGGGGAGCTGTTTTTT	CASSRTPGLAGSGELFF
NA	TRBV5-6	TRBJ2-5	NA	TGTGCCAGCAGCTTGGGGGGCCCCCTCGGGACCCAGTACTTC	CASSLGGPLGTQYF
few	TRBV2	TRBJ2-7	TRBD1	TGTGCCAGCAGTGACGAGACAGGGGCCTTCAGCTCCTACGAGCAGTACTTC	CASSDETGAFSSYEQYF
NA	TRBV5-1	TRBJ2-5	NA	TGCGCCAGCAGCGAACCCCCTTCAGAGACCCAGTACTTC	CASSEPPSETQYF
few	TRBV4-2	TRBJ2-7	NA	TGTGCCAGCAGCCACGATTGGCAGGGGATGTACGAGCAGTACTTC	CASSHDWQGMYEQYF
NA	TRBV12-3/TRBV12-4	TRBJ2-1	TRBD2	TGTGCCAGCAGTTTTGCGGGAGGGACCCCGAATGAGCAGTTCTTC	CASSFAGGTPNEQFF
few	TRBV7-3	TRBJ2-1	NA	TGTGCCAGCAGCTCTAAGCGGGATGAGCAGTTCTTC	CASSSKRDEQFF
NA	TRBV10-3	TRBJ2-1	TRBD2	TGTGCCATCAGCAACCCAACCGGGACTAGCGGGAGTCCAAGTACTTCCTACAATGAGCAGTTCTTC	CAISNPTGTSGSPSTSYNEQFF
NA	TRBV7-2	TRBJ2-1	NA	TGTGCCAGCAGCCAGACTACGGCAACCTACAATGAGCAGTTCTTC	CASSQTTATYNEQFF
few	TRBV27	TRBJ2-7	NA	TGTGCCAGCAGTTCCTTGACCGAGCAGTACTTC	CASSSLTEQYF
few	TRBV29-1	TRBJ1-2	NA	TGCAGCGTTGATGGTCTGTTGGGAAGCTATGGCTACACCTTC	CSVDGLLGSYGYTF
NA	TRBV6-1	TRBJ2-7	NA	TGTGCCAGCTTGCTCACAGGGGGGGTCCAGTACGAGCAGTACTTC	CASLLTGGVQYEQYF
few	TRBV20-1	TRBJ2-3	NA	TGCAGTGCCACGGGAGCTGATACGCAGTATTTT	CSATGADTQYF